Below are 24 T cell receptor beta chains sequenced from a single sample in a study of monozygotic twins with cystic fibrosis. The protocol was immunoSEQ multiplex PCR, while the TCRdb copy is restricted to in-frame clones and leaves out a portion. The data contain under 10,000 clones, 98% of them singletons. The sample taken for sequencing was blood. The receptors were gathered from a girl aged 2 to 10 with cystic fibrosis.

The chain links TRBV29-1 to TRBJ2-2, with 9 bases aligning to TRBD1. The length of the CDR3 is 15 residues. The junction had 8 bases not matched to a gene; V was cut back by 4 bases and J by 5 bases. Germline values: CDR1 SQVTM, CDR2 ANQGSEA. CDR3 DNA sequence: TGCAGCGTTGGGTTAGGACAGGGGAGTACCGGGGAGCTGTTTTTT. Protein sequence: CSVGLGQGSTGELFF.

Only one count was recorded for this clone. The CDR3 loop is CASSYGPGGTDTQYF. The DNA of the CDR3 is TGTGCCAGCAGTTACGGGCCGGGTGGCACAGATACGCAGTATTTT. The V gene is TRBV6-5, the J gene TRBJ2-3, with unresolved D. This CDR3 has 15 residues. The V end lost 2 bases, the J end lost 1 base, and 10 bases lay between the germline ends. Germline CDR1 MNHEY, CDR2 SVGAGI.

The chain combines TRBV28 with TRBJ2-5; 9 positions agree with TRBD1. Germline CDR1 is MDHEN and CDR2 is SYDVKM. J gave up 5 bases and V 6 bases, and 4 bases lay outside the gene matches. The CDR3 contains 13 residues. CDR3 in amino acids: CASRSQGAETQYF. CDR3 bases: TGTGCCAGCAGATCACAGGGGGCTGAGACCCAGTACTTC.

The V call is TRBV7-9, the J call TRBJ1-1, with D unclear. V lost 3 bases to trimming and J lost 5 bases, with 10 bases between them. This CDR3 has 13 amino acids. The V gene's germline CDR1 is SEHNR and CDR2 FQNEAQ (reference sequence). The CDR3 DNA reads TGTGCCAGCAGCTTCCAGGCGAGGACTGAAGCTTTCTTT. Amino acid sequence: CASSFQARTEAFF. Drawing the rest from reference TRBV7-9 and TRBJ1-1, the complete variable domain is DTGVSQNPRHKITKRGQNVTFRCDPISEHNRLYWYRQTLGQGPEFLTYFQNEAQLEKSRLLSDRFSAERPKGSFSTLEIQRTEQGDSAMYLCASSFQARTEAFFGQGTRLTVV.

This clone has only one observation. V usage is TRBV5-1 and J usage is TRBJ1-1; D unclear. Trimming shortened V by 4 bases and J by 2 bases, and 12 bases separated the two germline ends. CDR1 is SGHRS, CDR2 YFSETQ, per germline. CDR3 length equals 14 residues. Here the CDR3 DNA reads TGCGCCAGCAGCCAAGGACCGTCAAACACTGAAGCTTTCTTT. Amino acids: CASSQGPSNTEAFF.

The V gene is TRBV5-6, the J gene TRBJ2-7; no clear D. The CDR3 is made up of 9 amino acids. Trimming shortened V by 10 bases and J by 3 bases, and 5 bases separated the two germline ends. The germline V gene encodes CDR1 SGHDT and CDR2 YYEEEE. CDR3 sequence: CAGNYEQYF. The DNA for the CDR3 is TGTGCCGGCAACTACGAGCAGTACTTC.

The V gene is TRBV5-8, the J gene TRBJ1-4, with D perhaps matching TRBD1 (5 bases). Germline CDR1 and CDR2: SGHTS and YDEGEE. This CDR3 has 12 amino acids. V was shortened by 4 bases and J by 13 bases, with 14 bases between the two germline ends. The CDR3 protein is CASSGGSSGLFF. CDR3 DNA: TGTGCCAGCAGCGGGGGGTCCTCAGGACTGTTTTTT.

CDR3 sequence (DNA): TGTGCCAGCGGGTGGACGGGTAGCACTGAAGCTTTCTTT. Translated: CASGWTGSTEAFF. The V gene is TRBV27, the J gene TRBJ1-1; the D is unclear. Trimming stripped 8 bases from V and 4 bases from J, with 14 bases between. Germline V CDR1 and CDR2: MNHEY, SMNVEV (reference sequence). The CDR3 spans 13 residues.

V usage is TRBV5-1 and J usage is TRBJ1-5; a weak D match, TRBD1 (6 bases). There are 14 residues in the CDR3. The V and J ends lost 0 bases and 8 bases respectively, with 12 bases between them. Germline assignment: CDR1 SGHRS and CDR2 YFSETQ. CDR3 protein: CASSLVQGGEPQHF. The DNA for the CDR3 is TGCGCCAGCAGCTTGGTACAGGGAGGCGAGCCCCAGCATTTT.

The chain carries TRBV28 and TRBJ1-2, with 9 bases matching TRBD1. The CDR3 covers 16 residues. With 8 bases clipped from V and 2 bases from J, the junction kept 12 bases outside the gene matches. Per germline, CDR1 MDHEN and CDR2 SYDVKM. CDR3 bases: TGTGCCAGCCTTAGGACAGGGGAGATAATGAACTATGGCTACACCTTC. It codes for CASLRTGEIMNYGYTF.

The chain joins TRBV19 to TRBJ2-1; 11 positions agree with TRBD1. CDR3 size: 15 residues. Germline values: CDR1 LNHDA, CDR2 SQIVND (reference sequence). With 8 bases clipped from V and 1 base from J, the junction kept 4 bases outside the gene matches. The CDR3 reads CASSGTGGSYNEQFF. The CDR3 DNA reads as TGTGCCAGTTCGGGGACAGGGGGATCCTACAATGAGCAGTTCTTC.

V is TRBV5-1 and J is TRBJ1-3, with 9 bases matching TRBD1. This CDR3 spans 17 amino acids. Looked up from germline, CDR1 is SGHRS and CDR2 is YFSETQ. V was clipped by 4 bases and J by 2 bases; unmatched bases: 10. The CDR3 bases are TGCGCCAGCAGCAAGCATCCGGGACAGGGAGCTGGAAACACCATATATTTT. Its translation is CASSKHPGQGAGNTIYF.

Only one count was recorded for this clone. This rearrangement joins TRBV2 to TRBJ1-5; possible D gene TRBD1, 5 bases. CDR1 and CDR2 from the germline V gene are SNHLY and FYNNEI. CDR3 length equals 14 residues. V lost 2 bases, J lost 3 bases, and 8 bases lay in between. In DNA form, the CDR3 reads TGTGCCAGCAGTGAAACCAGGGACAATCAGCCCCAGCATTTT. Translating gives CASSETRDNQPQHF. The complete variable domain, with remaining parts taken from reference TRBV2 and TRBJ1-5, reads EPEVTQTPSHQVTQMGQEVILRCVPISNHLYFYWYRQILGQKVEFLVSFYNNEISEKSEIFDDQFSVERPDGSNFTLKIRSTKLEDSAMYFCASSETRDNQPQHFGDGTRLSIL.

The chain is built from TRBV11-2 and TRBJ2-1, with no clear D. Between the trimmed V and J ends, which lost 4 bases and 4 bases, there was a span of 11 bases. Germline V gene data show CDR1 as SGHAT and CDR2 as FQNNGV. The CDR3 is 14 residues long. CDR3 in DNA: TGTGCCAGCAGCTATGAGGCCCTGTACAATGAGCAGTTCTTC. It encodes CASSYEALYNEQFF.

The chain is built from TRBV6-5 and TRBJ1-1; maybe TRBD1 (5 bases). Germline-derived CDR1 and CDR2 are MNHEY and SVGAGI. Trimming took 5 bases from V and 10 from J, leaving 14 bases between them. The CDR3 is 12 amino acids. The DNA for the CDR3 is TGTGCCAGCAGTCCGGGACCGCTAGCAGCTTTCTTT. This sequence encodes CASSPGPLAAFF.

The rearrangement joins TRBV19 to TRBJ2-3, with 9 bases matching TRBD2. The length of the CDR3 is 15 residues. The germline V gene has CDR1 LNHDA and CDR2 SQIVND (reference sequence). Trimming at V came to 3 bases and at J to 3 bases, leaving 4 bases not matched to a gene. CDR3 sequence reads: CASSISGSLTDTQYF. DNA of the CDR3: TGTGCCAGTAGTATTAGCGGGAGTCTGACAGATACGCAGTATTTT.

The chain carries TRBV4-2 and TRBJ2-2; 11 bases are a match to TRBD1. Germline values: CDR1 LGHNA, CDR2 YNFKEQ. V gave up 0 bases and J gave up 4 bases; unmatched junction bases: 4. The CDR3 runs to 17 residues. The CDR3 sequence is CASSQEDRGPLTGELFF. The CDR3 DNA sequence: TGTGCCAGCAGCCAAGAGGACAGGGGGCCGCTCACCGGGGAGCTGTTTTTT.

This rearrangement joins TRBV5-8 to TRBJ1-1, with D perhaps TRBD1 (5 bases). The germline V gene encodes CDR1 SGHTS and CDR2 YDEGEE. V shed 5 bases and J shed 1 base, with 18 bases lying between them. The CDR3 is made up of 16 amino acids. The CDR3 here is CASRYAGNWRNTEAFF. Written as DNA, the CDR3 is TGTGCCAGCAGATACGCAGGGAATTGGAGGAACACTGAAGCTTTCTTT.

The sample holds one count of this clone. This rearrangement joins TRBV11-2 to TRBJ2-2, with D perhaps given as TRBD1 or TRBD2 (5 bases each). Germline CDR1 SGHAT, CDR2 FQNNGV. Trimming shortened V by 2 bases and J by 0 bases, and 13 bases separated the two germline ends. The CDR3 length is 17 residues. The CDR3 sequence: CASSLLPGTANTGELFF. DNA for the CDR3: TGTGCCAGCAGCTTACTTCCCGGGACGGCGAACACCGGGGAGCTGTTTTTT.

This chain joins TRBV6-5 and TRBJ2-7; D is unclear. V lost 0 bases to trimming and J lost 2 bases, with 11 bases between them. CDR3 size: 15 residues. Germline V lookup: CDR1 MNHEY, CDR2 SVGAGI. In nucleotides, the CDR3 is TGTGCCAGCAGTTACTCGGTTGTGGGTACCTACGAGCAGTACTTC. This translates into CASSYSVVGTYEQYF.

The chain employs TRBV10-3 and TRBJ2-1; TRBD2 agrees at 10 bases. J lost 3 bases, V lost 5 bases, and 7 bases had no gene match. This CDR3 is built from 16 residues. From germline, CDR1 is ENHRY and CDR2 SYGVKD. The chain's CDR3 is CAISSSGSQDYNEQFF. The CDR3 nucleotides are TGTGCCATCAGTTCTAGCGGGAGCCAGGACTACAATGAGCAGTTCTTC.

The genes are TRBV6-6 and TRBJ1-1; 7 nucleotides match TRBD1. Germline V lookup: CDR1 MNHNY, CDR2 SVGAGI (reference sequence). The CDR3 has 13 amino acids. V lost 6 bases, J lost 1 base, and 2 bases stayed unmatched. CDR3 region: CASRGQSNTEAFF. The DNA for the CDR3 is TGTGCCAGCAGGGGACAGTCGAACACTGAAGCTTTCTTT.

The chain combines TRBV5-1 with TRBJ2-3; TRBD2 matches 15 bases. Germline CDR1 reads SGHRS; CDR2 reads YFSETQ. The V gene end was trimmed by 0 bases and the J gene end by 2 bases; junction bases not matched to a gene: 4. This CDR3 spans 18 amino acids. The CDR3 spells CASSLGGLAGGPTDTQYF. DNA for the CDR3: TGCGCCAGCAGCTTGGGTGGACTAGCGGGAGGGCCCACAGATACGCAGTATTTT. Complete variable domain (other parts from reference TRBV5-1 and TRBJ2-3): KAGVTQTPRYLIKTRGQQVTLSCSPISGHRSVSWYQQTPGQGLQFLFEYFSETQRNKGNFPGRFSGRQFSNSRSEMNVSTLELGDSALYLCASSLGGLAGGPTDTQYFGPGTRLTVL.

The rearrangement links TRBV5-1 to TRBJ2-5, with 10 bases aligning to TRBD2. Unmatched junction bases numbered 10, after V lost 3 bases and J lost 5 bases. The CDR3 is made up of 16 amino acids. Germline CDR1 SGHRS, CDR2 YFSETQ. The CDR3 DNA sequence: TGCGCCAGCAGCTCCATCCCTAGCGGGAGTGGGGAGACCCAGTACTTC. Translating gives CASSSIPSGSGETQYF.